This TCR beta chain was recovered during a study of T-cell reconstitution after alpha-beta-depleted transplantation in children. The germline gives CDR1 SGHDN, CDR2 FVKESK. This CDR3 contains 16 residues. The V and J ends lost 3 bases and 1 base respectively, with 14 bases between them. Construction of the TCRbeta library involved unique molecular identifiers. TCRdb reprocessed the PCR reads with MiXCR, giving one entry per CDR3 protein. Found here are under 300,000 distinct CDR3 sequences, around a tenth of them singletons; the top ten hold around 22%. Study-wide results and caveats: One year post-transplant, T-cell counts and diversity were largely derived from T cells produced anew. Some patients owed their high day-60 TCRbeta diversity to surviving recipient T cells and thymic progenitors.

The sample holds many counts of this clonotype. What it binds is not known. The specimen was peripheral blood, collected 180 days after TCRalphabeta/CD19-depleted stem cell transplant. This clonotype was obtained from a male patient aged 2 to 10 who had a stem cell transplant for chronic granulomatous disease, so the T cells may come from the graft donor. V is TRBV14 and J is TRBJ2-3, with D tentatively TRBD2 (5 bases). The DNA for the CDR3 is TGTGCCAGCAGCCATCCCCTGGCGGAGGGCACAGATACGCAGTATTTT. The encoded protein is CASSHPLAEGTDTQYF.